The 17 T cell receptor beta chains given below trace back to one sample, sequenced in a study of T-cell memory formation after mild COVID-19. TCRdb processed the 5' RACE reads anew with MiXCR; each CDR3 protein has one entry. Found here are some 200,000 distinct CDR3 sequences, about 9.2% of them singletons; the top ten hold 3.5% to 4%. The source material was PBMCs or a T cell subset sorted from them (not recorded which). The receptors were sampled from a man younger than 35 who had mild COVID-19 (a few samples of this study predate the infection). Cell type and time point are not known.

The sample holds many counts of this clonotype. The chain joins TRBV29-1 to TRBJ2-5; possibly TRBD2 for D (5 bases). V shed 5 bases and J shed 2 bases, with 9 bases lying between them. The CDR3 contains 12 residues. Germline CDR1 is SQVTM and CDR2 is ANQGSEA. The chain's CDR3 is CSVRAVQETQYF. CDR3 DNA: TGCAGCGTTCGAGCGGTACAAGAGACCCAGTACTTC.

This clonotype showed up just a few times. The chain joins TRBV7-2 to TRBJ2-1; no clear D. The germline V gene has CDR1 SGHTA and CDR2 FQGNSA. Trimming removed 1 base from V and 15 bases from J, with 16 bases in between. CDR3 length: 13 residues. The CDR3 DNA reads TGTGCCAGCAGCTTAGACGTGGCGGTGTCTAGGTTCTTC. Amino acids: CASSLDVAVSRFF. Using reference TRBV7-2 and TRBJ2-1 for the parts outside the CDR3, the full variable domain is GAGVSQSPSNKVTEKGKDVELRCDPISGHTALYWYRQSLGQGLEFLIYFQGNSAPDKSGLPSDRFSAERTGGSVSTLTIQRTQQEDSAVYLCASSLDVAVSRFFGPGTRLTVL.

The J gene is TRBJ1-5, the V gene TRBV15; D is possibly TRBD1 (6 bases). Germline-derived CDR1 and CDR2 are LNHNV and YYDKDF (reference sequence). The germline V and J ends were trimmed by 3 bases and 0 bases, with 9 bases remaining between them. The CDR3 loop spans 15 amino acids. CDR3 residues: CATSRTGGSNQPQHF. The CDR3 bases are TGTGCCACCAGCAGGACAGGCGGTAGCAATCAGCCCCAGCATTTT. Full variable domain (outside the CDR3, taken from reference TRBV15 and TRBJ1-5): DAMVIQNPRYQVTQFGKPVTLSCSQTLNHNVMYWYQQKSSQAPKLLFHYYDKDFNNEADTPDNFQSRRPNTSFCFLDIRSPGLGDTAMYLCATSRTGGSNQPQHFGDGTRLSIL.

The chain joins TRBV5-1 to TRBJ1-2; weak D call: TRBD1 (5 bases). With 5 bases removed from V and 4 bases from J, the gap between germline ends came to 18 bases. The CDR3 loop spans 15 amino acids. Germline values: CDR1 SGHRS, CDR2 YFSETQ. CDR3 coding DNA: TGCGCCAGCAGGGAAGGGGTTACGGTGGCCTATGGCTACACCTTC. This sequence encodes CASREGVTVAYGYTF. Drawing the rest from reference TRBV5-1 and TRBJ1-2, the complete variable domain is KAGVTQTPRYLIKTRGQQVTLSCSPISGHRSVSWYQQTPGQGLQFLFEYFSETQRNKGNFPGRFSGRQFSNSRSEMNVSTLELGDSALYLCASREGVTVAYGYTFGSGTRLTVV.

This clonotype was counted between two and nine times. This sequence joins TRBV6-5 and TRBJ1-5; D unclear. Germline V gene sequence: CDR1 MNHEY, CDR2 SVGAGI. V lost 2 bases to trimming and J lost 4 bases, with 6 bases between them. CDR3 length: 13 amino acids. The CDR3 is CASSYVRNQPQHF. As DNA, the CDR3 is TGTGCCAGCAGTTACGTTCGAAATCAGCCCCAGCATTTT.

This clonotype appeared a few times. This rearrangement joins TRBV7-2 to TRBJ2-2; 9 nucleotides agree with TRBD2. With 3 bases clipped from V and 3 bases from J, the junction kept 5 bases outside the gene matches. Germline V gives CDR1 SGHTA, CDR2 FQGNSA. This CDR3 has 16 residues. The CDR3 reads CASSLAGGPYTGELFF. The DNA for the CDR3 is TGTGCCAGCAGCTTGGCGGGGGGGCCTTACACCGGGGAGCTGTTTTTT.

This clonotype has at least ten counts. The rearrangement links TRBV12-3 or TRBV12-4 to TRBJ2-3, with 8 bases matching TRBD1. Trimming at V came to 5 bases and at J to 1 base, leaving 5 bases not matched to a gene. The CDR3 runs to 15 residues. CDR3 bases: TGTGCCAGCAGTCTCCGGGGACAGGGCACAGATACGCAGTATTTT. Translation gives CASSLRGQGTDTQYF.

This sequence joins TRBV11-2 and TRBJ1-2; D is uncertain. The ends were cut back, 3 bases at V and 7 bases at J, with 12 bases in the middle. The CDR3 has 13 amino acids. Germline V gives CDR1 SGHAT, CDR2 FQNNGV. The CDR3 loop is CASSFRGSVGYTF. The DNA of the CDR3 is TGTGCCAGCAGCTTCCGGGGATCTGTTGGCTACACCTTC.

The CDR3 reads CASSSRQGANQQYF. The DNA of the CDR3 is TGCGCCAGCAGCTCCCGACAGGGTGCTAATCAGCAGTACTTC. The rearrangement uses TRBV5-1 and TRBJ2-7; 7 bases are a match to TRBD1. Germline V gene data show CDR1 as SGHRS and CDR2 as YFSETQ. The J segment lost 8 bases and the V segment lost 3 bases, leaving 11 bases of the junction unmatched. The CDR3 spans 14 residues.

The CDR3: CASSSSRLLDSSTEAFF. In DNA form, the CDR3 reads TGTGCCAGCAGTTCAAGTAGGCTTCTGGACTCCTCCACTGAAGCTTTCTTT. The rearrangement joins TRBV7-8 to TRBJ1-1; no clear D gene. This CDR3 has 17 amino acids. Looked up from germline, CDR1 is SGHVS and CDR2 is FQNEAQ. Deletions cut 6 bases from V and 4 bases from J, with 24 bases between.

V gene TRBV6-5 combines with J gene TRBJ2-1; 13 bases map to TRBD2. The germline V gene encodes CDR1 MNHEY and CDR2 SVGAGI. The V and J ends lost 7 bases and 0 bases, in that order; junction bases with no gene match: 12. The CDR3 has 19 amino acids. CDR3 in DNA: TGTGCCAGCACCCGGACTAGCGGGGGCCTGGTGAGCTCCTACAATGAGCAGTTCTTC. Encoded protein: CASTRTSGGLVSSYNEQFF.

The J gene is TRBJ2-5, the V gene TRBV20-1; D might be TRBD2 (7 bases). CDR3 size: 13 residues. Trimming stripped 5 bases from V and 5 bases from J, with 15 bases between. Germline V CDR1 and CDR2: DFQATT, SNEGSKA (reference sequence). CDR3 nucleotides: TGCAGTGCTCAATTCGGGGGGCAGGAGACCCAGTACTTC. It codes for CSAQFGGQETQYF.

The chain joins TRBV6-5 to TRBJ2-7; TRBD2 aligns across 7 bases. The trim removed 5 bases at V and 0 bases at J, leaving 10 bases unmatched. Per the germline V gene, CDR1 is MNHEY and CDR2 is SVGAGI. The length of the CDR3 is 16 residues. In DNA form, the CDR3 reads TGTGCCAGCAGTGAGGACGTGGGGGGGACCTCCTACGAGCAGTACTTC. Residues: CASSEDVGGTSYEQYF.

This clonotype was seen a handful of times. As DNA, the CDR3 is TGTGCCAGCACTACAGGGAGCCAGCCCCAGCATTTT. Translating gives CASTTGSQPQHF. The chain joins TRBV6-5 to TRBJ1-5, with D perhaps TRBD1 (6 bases). Germline lookup yields CDR1 MNHEY and CDR2 SVGAGI. This CDR3 has 12 residues. The ends were cut back, 7 bases at V and 7 bases at J, with 11 bases in the middle.

This clonotype occurred many times. V usage is TRBV5-1 and J usage is TRBJ2-7; 11 bases are shared with TRBD2. CDR3 length: 15 residues. V dropped 3 bases and J dropped 2; count of bases not matched to a gene: 4. Per the germline V gene, CDR1 is SGHRS and CDR2 is YFSETQ. The CDR3 spells CASSSGTSGAYEQYV. CDR3 nucleotide sequence: TGCGCCAGCAGCTCCGGGACTAGCGGAGCCTACGAGCAGTACGTC.

The rearrangement uses TRBV12-3 or TRBV12-4 and TRBJ2-1; D is perhaps TRBD1 (5 bases). CDR3 length equals 12 residues. Trimming cost V 3 bases and J 9 bases, with 9 bases left between them. The CDR3 loop is CASSFSRAEQFF. The CDR3 bases are TGTGCCAGCAGTTTCTCCAGGGCTGAGCAGTTCTTC.

The chain links TRBV20-1 to TRBJ2-1; TRBD2 matches 16 bases. J lost 9 bases, V lost 5 bases, and 16 bases had no gene match. CDR1 is DFQATT and CDR2 is SNEGSKA in the germline V gene (reference sequence). The CDR3 runs 18 residues. CDR3: CSAEKGLAGGPRFGEQFF. Here the CDR3 DNA reads TGCAGTGCTGAGAAGGGACTAGCGGGGGGGCCCAGGTTTGGTGAGCAGTTCTTC.